This T cell receptor (beta chain) was obtained from a study of long-term antiretroviral therapy in people with HIV. Germline lookup yields CDR1 SNHLY and CDR2 FYNNEI. Unmatched junction bases numbered 12, after V lost 5 bases and J lost 1 base. The CDR3 totals 19 residues. Survey level was the resolution at which the v3.0 immunoSEQ assay ran. Clones were sequenced by immunoSEQ multiplex PCR, and TCRdb holds only the in-frame ones, with some missing. Of some 28,000 clones in the sample, about 95% were seen once. This sequence was found in a man between 25 and 39 years old with HIV. Sequences were derived from unsorted PBMCs, sampled more than 6 years after starting antiretroviral therapy. The chain uses TRBV2 and TRBJ2-6, with TRBD1 matching over 9 bases. In DNA form, the CDR3 reads TGTGCCAGCAGTTATATTCCGGGACAGGGCCTATCTGGGGCCAACGTCCTGACTTTC. This gives the protein CASSYIPGQGLSGANVLTF.